This passage covers 30 T cell receptor beta chains from one sample sequenced in a study of T cell responses to AZD1222 COVID-19 vaccine. Some clones are missing from TCRdb's copy, which holds only in-frame ones; the method was immunoSEQ multiplex PCR. The top ten hold 1.5% to 2% of the sample, which has just over 150,000 clones, just over 90% seen once. Sequencing was performed on peripheral blood, taken on day 0 of AZD1222 vaccination. The receptors stem from an adult in good health.

This chain connects TRBV4-2 to TRBJ2-7, with D perhaps TRBD1 or TRBD2 (6 bases each). With 1 base removed from V and 4 bases from J, the gap between germline ends came to 17 bases. Germline CDR1 reads LGHNA; CDR2 reads YNFKEQ. This CDR3 spans 16 amino acids. The CDR3 bases are TGTGCCAGCAGCCAAGCAGGGGTAGCGGAGCCATACGAGCAGTACTTC. This gives the protein CASSQAGVAEPYEQYF.

The rearrangement uses TRBV19 and TRBJ2-7; tentative D call: TRBD2 (6 bases). The V end was cut by 4 bases, the J end by 5 bases, with 18 bases between. Germline-derived CDR1 and CDR2 are LNHDA and SQIVND (reference sequence). This CDR3 region has 15 residues. The CDR3: CASSRGELGHNEQYF. DNA for the CDR3: TGTGCCAGTAGTAGGGGGGAATTGGGCCATAACGAGCAGTACTTC. The variable domain in full, completed from reference TRBV19 and TRBJ2-7, reads DGGITQSPKYLFRKEGQNVTLSCEQNLNHDAMYWYRQDPGQGLRLIYYSQIVNDFQKGDIAEGYSVSREKKESFPLTVTSAQKNPTAFYLCASSRGELGHNEQYFGPGTRLTVT.

The genes are TRBV28 and TRBJ1-5, with unresolved D. Germline V gives CDR1 MDHEN, CDR2 SYDVKM. The CDR3 totals 16 residues. V was trimmed by 1 base and J by 2 bases, leaving 12 bases between them. The CDR3 here is CASSLLARAGNQPQHF. The CDR3, as DNA: TGTGCCAGCAGTTTATTGGCGAGGGCTGGCAATCAGCCCCAGCATTTT.

The chain is built from TRBV27 and TRBJ2-3; TRBD2 agrees at 11 bases. Germline lookup yields CDR1 MNHEY and CDR2 SMNVEV (reference sequence). CDR3 length equals 18 residues. The J segment lost 6 bases and the V segment lost 5 bases, leaving 16 bases of the junction unmatched. As DNA, the CDR3 is TGTGCCAGCAGTCCTGGGACTAGCGGAGACCCCGGGACGGATACGCAGTATTTT. Its translation is CASSPGTSGDPGTDTQYF.

The J gene is TRBJ2-2, the V gene TRBV4-3; D unresolved. From germline, CDR1 is LGHNA and CDR2 YSLEER. V was cut by 1 base and J by 4 bases, with 7 bases left in between. The CDR3 covers 14 residues. CDR3 coding DNA: TGCGCCAGCAGCCAAGCGAAGGTCACCGGGGAGCTGTTTTTT. This gives the protein CASSQAKVTGELFF.

This chain uses TRBV11-2 with TRBJ1-2; D call uncertain. The V and J ends lost 1 base and 6 bases respectively, with 12 bases between them. The CDR3 runs 14 residues. Looked up from germline, CDR1 is SGHAT and CDR2 is FQNNGV. The CDR3 protein is CASSLGLGKDGYTF. In DNA form, the CDR3 reads TGTGCCAGCAGCTTAGGACTGGGAAAGGATGGCTACACCTTC.

V gene TRBV7-9 combines with J gene TRBJ1-1, with D perhaps TRBD1 (5 bases). The CDR3 consists of 15 residues. V gave up 4 bases and J gave up 0 bases, with 12 bases separating them. The germline CDR1 and CDR2 sequences are SEHNR and FQNEAQ (reference sequence). The CDR3 sequence is CASSSMTAMNTEAFF. The DNA of the CDR3 is TGTGCCAGCAGCTCTATGACAGCTATGAACACTGAAGCTTTCTTT.

This chain links TRBV28 with TRBJ1-3, with unresolved D. CDR3 length equals 15 residues. The germline V gene has CDR1 MDHEN and CDR2 SYDVKM. V lost 8 bases to trimming and J lost 0 bases, with 14 bases between them. The CDR3 here is CASRVGSPSGNTIYF. The DNA for the CDR3 is TGTGCCAGCCGCGTAGGCAGCCCCTCTGGAAACACCATATATTTT.

V and J are TRBV18 and TRBJ1-2, with D hard to call. This CDR3 is built from 13 residues. Germline V lookup: CDR1 KGHSH, CDR2 LQKENI. The germline V and J ends were trimmed by 2 bases and 3 bases, with 7 bases remaining between them. CDR3 coding DNA: TGTGCCAGCTCACCAACCACACACTATGGCTACACCTTC. This codes for CASSPTTHYGYTF.

This clone occurred once. The chain joins TRBV7-2 to TRBJ2-5; 7 bases are shared with TRBD2. The CDR3 contains 19 residues. V shed 2 bases, J shed 2 bases, and the junction held 17 bases outside the gene matches. Germline V gene lookup returns CDR1 SGHTA and CDR2 FQGNSA. The CDR3 sequence: CASSLFQSLGGSGQETQYF. In nucleotides, the CDR3 is TGTGCCAGCAGCTTATTTCAGAGCCTCGGCGGGAGTGGTCAAGAGACCCAGTACTTC.

This chain joins TRBV4-1 and TRBJ2-7; possible D gene TRBD2, 5 bases. This CDR3 is built from 18 residues. CDR1 and CDR2 from the germline V gene are MGHRA and YSYEKL. Trimming left V 4 bases short and J 3 bases short, with 25 bases between. Written as DNA, the CDR3 is TGCGCCAGCAGCCCCCCCGTTTTGCTTCGGGGAGAGGGCTACGAGCAGTACTTC. This codes for CASSPPVLLRGEGYEQYF.

The sample holds one count of this clone. The DNA of the CDR3 is TGTGCCAGCAGTGACCTAGCGGGAGAGTCGTTCTTC. Protein sequence: CASSDLAGESFF. The chain is built from TRBV25-1 and TRBJ2-1; 10 bases are a match to TRBD2. The CDR3 covers 12 residues. V dropped 3 bases and J dropped 15; count of bases not matched to a gene: 5. CDR1 and CDR2 from the germline V gene are MGHDK and SYGVNS.

The chain carries TRBV4-3 and TRBJ2-1, with 7 positions matching TRBD1. The V segment lost 0 bases and the J segment 9 bases; nucleotides outside the gene matches: 11. This CDR3 region has 16 residues. Germline V lookup: CDR1 LGHNA, CDR2 YSLEER. CDR3: CASSQDPAGGVGEQFF. The DNA of the CDR3 is TGCGCCAGCAGCCAAGATCCGGCAGGGGGAGTTGGTGAGCAGTTCTTC.

The J gene is TRBJ2-7, the V gene TRBV27; the match to TRBD2 covers 12 bases. Trimming took 5 bases from V and 5 from J; bases not matched to a gene: 16. This CDR3 has 18 residues. Germline lookup yields CDR1 MNHEY and CDR2 SMNVEV (reference sequence). In DNA form, the CDR3 reads TGTGCCAGCAGTCCCCGCTATCTAGCGGGAGGGGCCGGGAACGAGCAGTACTTC. Encoded protein: CASSPRYLAGGAGNEQYF.

J is TRBJ1-4 and V is TRBV9; 7 positions agree with TRBD1. The CDR3 spans 16 residues. Trimming cost V 4 bases and J 2 bases; bases outside gene matches: 8. Germline V gene data show CDR1 as SGDLS and CDR2 as YYNGEE. This chain's CDR3 is CASSPRGGATNEKLFF. CDR3 DNA sequence: TGTGCCAGCAGCCCCAGGGGGGGAGCGACTAATGAAAAACTGTTTTTT. The full variable domain, with the rest looked up from reference TRBV9 and TRBJ1-4, is DSGVTQTPKHLITATGQRVTLRCSPRSGDLSVYWYQQSLDQGLQFLIQYYNGEERAKGNILERFSAQQFPDLHSELNLSSLELGDSALYFCASSPRGGATNEKLFFGSGTQLSVL.

This chain joins TRBV20-1 and TRBJ2-7; the D gene is possibly TRBD2 (6 bases). Germline V gene lookup returns CDR1 DFQATT and CDR2 SNEGSKA (reference sequence). V was shortened by 4 bases and J by 4 bases, with 8 bases between the two germline ends. The CDR3 is 11 residues long. The CDR3 sequence is CSAKREYEQYF. CDR3 nucleotides: TGCAGTGCTAAACGGGAGTACGAGCAGTACTTC.

The chain combines TRBV25-1 with TRBJ2-7, with 12 bases fitting TRBD2. The germline gives CDR1 MGHDK, CDR2 SYGVNS. The CDR3 loop spans 16 amino acids. V dropped 6 bases and J dropped 2; count of bases not matched to a gene: 8. The CDR3 reads CASSGTSGPAAYEQYF. Written as DNA, the CDR3 is TGTGCCAGCAGCGGGACTAGCGGGCCAGCAGCCTACGAGCAGTACTTC.

The chain couples TRBV7-3 to TRBJ2-5, with TRBD2 matching 7 bases. Trimming at V came to 5 bases and at J to 0 bases, leaving 6 bases not matched to a gene. The CDR3 totals 15 residues. The germline gives CDR1 SGHTA, CDR2 FQGTGA. The CDR3 DNA reads TGTGCCAGCAGCCGCAGCGGGACTTACCAAGAGACCCAGTACTTC. Translating it yields CASSRSGTYQETQYF.

The V gene is TRBV28, the J gene TRBJ2-7, with D possibly being TRBD1 (5 bases). Trimming took off 6 bases at V and 7 bases at J, with 16 bases between the two ends. The CDR3 totals 13 residues. The germline gives CDR1 MDHEN, CDR2 SYDVKM. The CDR3 sequence is CASRGRALEEQYF. The CDR3 DNA sequence: TGTGCCAGCAGAGGCAGGGCCCTGGAGGAGCAGTACTTC. Filled out from reference TRBV28 and TRBJ2-7, the complete variable domain reads DVKVTQSSRYLVKRTGEKVFLECVQDMDHENMFWYRQDPGLGLRLIYFSYDVKMKEKGDIPEGYSVSREKKERFSLILESASTNQTSMYLCASRGRALEEQYFGPGTRLTVT.

V is TRBV27 and J is TRBJ1-1; possibly TRBD1 for D (6 bases). V was cut by 6 bases and J by 5 bases, with 16 bases left in between. Germline CDR1 is MNHEY and CDR2 is SMNVEV (reference sequence). The CDR3 loop spans 14 amino acids. DNA for the CDR3: TGTGCCAGCAGGACTACAGGGTATCGAACTGAAGCTTTCTTT. Protein sequence: CASRTTGYRTEAFF.

The CDR3 DNA sequence: TGTGCCAGTAGTATCGGCGGAGGGGGGCGAGGAGAGACCCAGTACTTC. Translated, it gives CASSIGGGGRGETQYF. V usage is TRBV19 and J usage is TRBJ2-5; perhaps D is TRBD1 or TRBD2 (6 bases each). This CDR3 spans 16 amino acids. With 3 bases removed from V and 4 bases from J, the gap between germline ends came to 18 bases. Per the germline V gene, CDR1 is LNHDA and CDR2 is SQIVND (reference sequence).

V and J are TRBV27 and TRBJ1-1; D is possibly TRBD1 (6 bases). In germline, CDR1 is MNHEY, CDR2 SMNVEV (reference sequence). V was trimmed by 6 bases and J by 1 base, leaving 9 bases between them. This CDR3 has 13 residues. The CDR3 nucleotides read TGTGCCAGCAGGACAGGAACGAACACTGAAGCTTTCTTT. It codes for CASRTGTNTEAFF.

Of note for this clone: At the DNA level, this CDR3 is encoded by other sequences in the same sample as well. The V gene is TRBV29-1, the J gene TRBJ2-3; D is uncertain. The V gene lost 6 bases and the J gene lost 3 bases, with 4 bases spanning the gap. This CDR3 has 10 residues. Germline V gene sequence: CDR1 SQVTM, CDR2 ANQGSEA. The CDR3 here is CSVDTDTQYF. In nucleotides, the CDR3 is TGCAGCGTCGATACAGATACGCAGTATTTT.

This clone occurred a few times. This chain connects TRBV24-1 to TRBJ1-1; D is unresolved. CDR1 and CDR2 (germline): KGHDR, SFDVKD. Trimming cost V 5 bases and J 4 bases, with 10 bases left between them. The CDR3 has 13 residues. The CDR3 region has the DNA TGTGCCACCAGTGGACGGAAGGGCACTGAAGCTTTCTTT. This sequence encodes CATSGRKGTEAFF.

The chain recombines TRBV6-5 with TRBJ2-5; D is undetermined. CDR3 size: 11 residues. V was clipped by 7 bases and J by 0 bases, with 3 bases between them. The germline V gene has CDR1 MNHEY and CDR2 SVGAGI. The CDR3 spells CASMYQETQYF. DNA of the CDR3: TGTGCCAGCATGTACCAAGAGACCCAGTACTTC.

The rearrangement uses TRBV5-1 and TRBJ2-5; TRBD2 agrees at 7 bases. V shed 7 bases and J 4 bases; nucleotides not matched to a gene: 19. The CDR3 is made up of 17 amino acids. The germline CDR1 and CDR2 sequences are SGHRS and YFSETQ. The CDR3 is CASRGPREGEGGETQYF. CDR3 DNA: TGCGCCAGCCGTGGACCCAGGGAGGGCGAGGGCGGAGAGACCCAGTACTTC. Full variable domain (rest looked up from reference TRBV5-1 and TRBJ2-5): KAGVTQTPRYLIKTRGQQVTLSCSPISGHRSVSWYQQTPGQGLQFLFEYFSETQRNKGNFPGRFSGRQFSNSRSEMNVSTLELGDSALYLCASRGPREGEGGETQYFGPGTRLLVL.

The chain couples TRBV11-1 to TRBJ1-3; D is unclear. Germline lookup yields CDR1 SGHAT and CDR2 FQDESV (reference sequence). The CDR3 runs 16 residues. V was pared by 3 bases and J by 0 bases, with 12 bases between. Written as DNA, the CDR3 is TGTGCCAGCAGCTTGTCATATAACATCTCTGGAAACACCATATATTTT. Translation gives CASSLSYNISGNTIYF.

The chain employs TRBV6-1 and TRBJ1-5; D unresolved. The CDR3 is made up of 13 amino acids. V was clipped by 1 base and J by 4 bases, with 5 bases between them. CDR1 is MNHNS and CDR2 is SASEGT in the germline V gene. CDR3 bases: TGTGCCAGCAGTGAAGGGTTAAATCAGCCCCAGCATTTT. It translates to CASSEGLNQPQHF.

The rearrangement joins TRBV7-8 to TRBJ2-7, with a tentative D call TRBD1 (7 bases). V lost 5 bases to trimming and J lost 5 bases, with 25 bases between them. Looked up from germline, CDR1 is SGHVS and CDR2 is FQNEAQ. CDR3 length: 17 residues. For the CDR3, the DNA is TGTGCCAGCAGCATGGGTATAGGAGGGGGCACCTTTAACGAGCAGTACTTC. Translation: CASSMGIGGGTFNEQYF.

As regards this clone: This may come from a read error, since a much larger clone is one base off. The sample carries other DNA sequences with the same CDR3. The rearrangement joins TRBV9 to TRBJ1-6, with TRBD1 matching 9 bases. The CDR3 extends over 14 amino acids. V was clipped by 3 bases and J by 7 bases; unmatched bases: 2. CDR1 is SGDLS and CDR2 is YYNGEE in the germline V gene. The CDR3 spells CASSGGQGNSPLHF. The CDR3 nucleotides are TGTGCCAGCAGCGGGGGACAGGGCAATTCACCCCTCCACTTT.